The T cell receptor beta chain under discussion was sequenced for a study of STAT5B mutations in CD4+ large granular lymphocyte leukemia. The table came from immunoSEQ multiplex PCR; TCRdb's copy has only in-frame clones and leaves some out. The table shows nearly 30,000 clones, with more than 60% occurring only once. General study findings and limits: Without putative leukemic clones, patient CD4-sorted repertoires remained more clonal than healthy CD4+ repertoires. 8/27 top patient clones versus 2/35 control clones were TRBV06-family. Approximately 25% of private leukemic clonotypes occurred rarely in other patients' non-leukemic repertoires. Higher CD4+ than CD8+ T-LGLL clonality might reflect small sample size.

For this clone: The antigen is not known.

Germline values: CDR1 MNHEY, CDR2 SVGAGI. This CDR3 has 14 amino acids. Between the trimmed V and J ends, which lost 4 bases and 3 bases, there was a span of 10 bases. Sequencing input: CD4+ T cells from blood buffy coats. The source of this sequence is a human donor in good health. This chain uses TRBV6-5 with TRBJ1-3; D not certain. The CDR3 spells CASSFARGGNTIYF. The CDR3 region has the DNA TGTGCCAGCAGTTTCGCACGGGGTGGAAACACCATATATTTT.